This TCR beta chain was recorded in a study of blood T cell repertoires in COVID-19. Study background: Researchers got acute and convalescent COVID-19 samples from the United States, Italy and Spain. T cells, B-cell-depleted T cells, or PBMCs provided the cDNA or gDNA that served as material.

The germline V gene has CDR1 SNHLY and CDR2 FYNNEI. Trimming took 6 bases from V and 4 from J; bases not matched to a gene: 9. The CDR3 totals 15 residues. Sequencing used immunoSEQ multiplex PCR; TCRdb keeps in-frame clones, though not all of them. Among about 310,000 clones listed, roughly 90% were seen once. Study members were between roughly 18 and 90 years old and lived in 24 US regions. Among Cohort 3 donors, those recovered had two negative PCRs, clearance, or symptom resolution. Source material: PBMCs or T cells enriched from blood (not recorded which). The gene calls are TRBV2 and TRBJ2-5; 9 bases map to TRBD1. The TCR comes from a woman between 18 and 29 years old who had recovered from COVID-19. CDR3 protein: CASRPSGQGVETQYF. The CDR3 coding sequence is TGTGCCAGCAGGCCCTCGGGACAGGGTGTAGAGACCCAGTACTTC. The full variable domain, in which reference TRBV2 and TRBJ2-5 provide the parts outside the CDR3, is EPEVTQTPSHQVTQMGQEVILRCVPISNHLYFYWYRQILGQKVEFLVSFYNNEISEKSEIFDDQFSVERPDGSNFTLKIRSTKLEDSAMYFCASRPSGQGVETQYFGPGTRLLVL.